What follows are 19 T cell receptor beta chains derived from one specimen sequenced in a study of blood T cell repertoires in COVID-19. Generated by immunoSEQ multiplex PCR, the TCRdb table keeps only in-frame clones and is missing some. This sample carries 250,000 to 300,000 clones, over 80% of them seen once, and the ten largest clones take 0.95% to 1.5%. The source material was PBMCs or T cells enriched from blood (not recorded which). These receptors all come from a human donor in a cohort exposed to, infected with or recovered from COVID-19 (not recorded which). The donor label of this sample is uncertain.

This chain uses TRBV27 with TRBJ1-2; 7 nucleotides agree with TRBD1. This CDR3 contains 16 residues. The ends lost 1 base at V and 7 bases at J; junction bases unmatched: 12. Germline CDR1 reads MNHEY; CDR2 reads SMNVEV (reference sequence). CDR3: CASSLLRGPTTSGYTF. CDR3 bases: TGTGCCAGCAGTTTATTAAGGGGGCCGACGACCTCTGGCTACACCTTC.

This chain joins TRBV6-1 and TRBJ1-2; unclear D gene. This CDR3 has 14 residues. Germline V CDR1 and CDR2: MNHNS, SASEGT. Trimming took off 0 bases at V and 4 bases at J, with 9 bases between the two ends. CDR3 residues: CASSEARQPYGYTF. The CDR3 DNA sequence: TGTGCCAGCAGTGAAGCGAGGCAGCCCTATGGCTACACCTTC.

The chain links TRBV7-9 to TRBJ2-3; 11 nucleotides line up with TRBD2. With V trimmed by 5 bases and J by 4 bases, 8 bases remained unmatched. Germline assignment: CDR1 SEHNR and CDR2 FQNEAQ (reference sequence). The CDR3 sequence is 16 residues long. As DNA, the CDR3 is TGTGCCAGCAGCCGGGAGACTAGCGGGGCCCCAGATACGCAGTATTTT. Its protein product is CASSRETSGAPDTQYF.

The J gene is TRBJ1-4, the V gene TRBV6-5; D gene uncertain. The germline V and J ends were trimmed by 3 bases and 7 bases, with 15 bases remaining between them. CDR1 and CDR2 from the germline V gene are MNHEY and SVGAGI. This CDR3 comprises 15 residues. CDR3 nucleotides: TGTGCCAGCAGTTATAGCCCCCACGATGCTGAAAAACTGTTTTTT. This translates into CASSYSPHDAEKLFF.

The V and J genes are TRBV29-1 and TRBJ1-4; no firm D call. The germline V and J ends were trimmed by 0 bases and 0 bases, with 11 bases remaining between them. Germline assignment: CDR1 SQVTM and CDR2 ANQGSEA. The length of the CDR3 is 16 residues. This CDR3 reads CSVEDQRGATNEKLFF. For the CDR3, the DNA is TGCAGCGTTGAAGATCAACGAGGAGCAACTAATGAAAAACTGTTTTTT.

V gene TRBV7-9 combines with J gene TRBJ1-2, with 8 positions matching TRBD1. With 5 bases clipped from V and 2 bases from J, the junction kept 4 bases outside the gene matches. Per the germline V gene, CDR1 is SEHNR and CDR2 is FQNEAQ (reference sequence). The CDR3 loop spans 14 amino acids. DNA of the CDR3: TGTGCCAGCAGCAAGGACAGGGAGAACTATGGCTACACCTTC. Amino acid sequence: CASSKDRENYGYTF.

The rearrangement uses TRBV27 and TRBJ2-1; 9 bases fit TRBD2. In germline, CDR1 is MNHEY, CDR2 SMNVEV (reference sequence). This CDR3 comprises 15 residues. J gave up 9 bases and V 5 bases, and 11 bases lay outside the gene matches. CDR3 sequence reads: CASSATSGGRGEQFF. DNA for the CDR3: TGTGCCAGCAGTGCCACCAGCGGGGGGCGGGGTGAGCAGTTCTTC.

The V gene is TRBV30, the J gene TRBJ1-5; 8 bases agree with TRBD1. Germline CDR1 is GTSNPN and CDR2 is SVGIG (reference sequence). The CDR3 has 16 residues. V lost 4 bases to trimming and J lost 1 base; unmatched junction nucleotides: 9. CDR3 sequence (DNA): TGTGCCTGGAAGACCGGGACAGGAGGGAGCAATCAGCCCCAGCATTTT. Protein sequence: CAWKTGTGGSNQPQHF.

The rearrangement uses TRBV5-1 and TRBJ1-2; D is uncertain. This CDR3 is built from 15 residues. In germline, CDR1 is SGHRS, CDR2 YFSETQ. V lost 4 bases, J lost 4 bases, and 17 bases lay in between. In DNA, the CDR3 is TGCGCCAGCAGCCCCAACAGCATTTCGCTCTATGGCTACACCTTC. As protein: CASSPNSISLYGYTF.

The V gene is TRBV19, the J gene TRBJ1-2; D perhaps matches TRBD1 (6 bases). There are 14 residues in the CDR3. The germline V gene has CDR1 LNHDA and CDR2 SQIVND (reference sequence). V gave up 4 bases and J gave up 2 bases, with 11 bases separating them. In DNA form, the CDR3 reads TGTGCCAGTAGTAGGGACATTCCCAACTATGGCTACACCTTC. Protein product: CASSRDIPNYGYTF.

This clone ranks as medium-sized. This rearrangement joins TRBV7-3 to TRBJ1-2, with a possible D match to TRBD1 (6 bases). The V gene's germline CDR1 is SGHTA and CDR2 FQGTGA. The V end was cut by 7 bases, the J end by 5 bases, with 20 bases between. CDR3 size: 15 residues. The DNA for the CDR3 is TGTGCCAGCACCGTTGCTCCGGACAGCCTATATGGCTACACCTTC. Amino acids: CASTVAPDSLYGYTF. Supplemented by reference TRBV7-3 and TRBJ1-2, the full variable domain reads GAGVSQTPSNKVTEKGKYVELRCDPISGHTALYWYRQSLGQGPEFLIYFQGTGAADDSGLPNDRFFAVRPEGSVSTLKIQRTERGDSAVYLCASTVAPDSLYGYTFGSGTRLTVV.

This clone was picked up one time. The chain is built from TRBV13 and TRBJ2-7; TRBD2 agrees at 9 bases. Per the germline V gene, CDR1 is PRHDT and CDR2 is FYEKMQ (reference sequence). CDR3 length: 15 residues. The V gene end was trimmed by 5 bases and the J gene end by 4 bases; junction bases not matched to a gene: 9. CDR3 residues: CASSLLISGGYEQYF. CDR3 nucleotide sequence: TGTGCCAGCAGCCTCCTGATTAGCGGGGGATACGAGCAGTACTTC.

The chain is built from TRBV5-1 and TRBJ2-7; D may be TRBD1 (6 bases). Trimming removed 4 bases at V and 5 bases at J, with 19 bases between. The CDR3 length is 15 residues. CDR1 and CDR2 (germline): SGHRS, YFSETQ. The CDR3 region has the DNA TGCGCCAGCAGCCTCCCTGGGGCAGGGGCCCACGAGCAGTACTTC. Its translation is CASSLPGAGAHEQYF.

Written as DNA, the CDR3 is TGTGCCAGCAGCCAAGATTTGACCCAGGTGCCTGAAGCTTTCTTT. Protein product: CASSQDLTQVPEAFF. This chain links TRBV14 with TRBJ1-1; D is unresolved. The V gene lost 0 bases and the J gene lost 6 bases, with 14 bases spanning the gap. CDR3 length equals 15 residues. Germline V gives CDR1 SGHDN, CDR2 FVKESK.

This chain connects TRBV12-5 to TRBJ2-5; a possible D gene is TRBD2 (7 bases). CDR3 length equals 22 residues. In germline, CDR1 is LGHNT, CDR2 FRNRAP. Trimming cost V 0 bases and J 1 base, with 30 bases left between them. This CDR3 is CASGLVLWDGGGPTPFQETQYF. In DNA, the CDR3 is TGTGCTAGTGGTTTGGTATTATGGGACGGCGGGGGCCCTACCCCCTTCCAAGAGACCCAGTACTTC.

This clone has a single count. V and J are TRBV10-1 and TRBJ2-1, with TRBD2 matching 14 bases. The CDR3 is made up of 13 amino acids. V shed 8 bases and J 8 bases; nucleotides not matched to a gene: 2. CDR1 is WNHNN, CDR2 SYGVQD, per germline (reference sequence). CDR3 sequence: CASGLAGGYEQFF. The CDR3 DNA sequence: TGCGCCAGCGGACTAGCGGGGGGTTATGAGCAGTTCTTC.

The gene calls are TRBV7-2 and TRBJ2-2; 7 positions agree with TRBD2. The CDR3 loop spans 15 amino acids. The germline gives CDR1 SGHTA, CDR2 FQGNSA. V gave up 5 bases and J gave up 6 bases; unmatched junction bases: 9. The CDR3 nucleotides read TGTGCCAGCAGCCCCAGACTAGCAGGAGCCGGGGAGCTGTTTTTT. This gives the protein CASSPRLAGAGELFF.

The chain is built from TRBV9 and TRBJ2-7, with TRBD1 as a possible D gene (6 bases). The CDR3 contains 15 residues. Between the trimmed V and J ends, which lost 0 bases and 7 bases, there was a span of 17 bases. Germline assignment: CDR1 SGDLS and CDR2 YYNGEE. As DNA, the CDR3 is TGTGCCAGCAGCGTAGAATCTAGGGCAGGGGCGGAGCAGTACTTC. Protein: CASSVESRAGAEQYF.

The V gene is TRBV4-1, the J gene TRBJ1-4, with 8 bases matching TRBD1. Germline CDR1 MGHRA, CDR2 YSYEKL. With 2 bases clipped from V and 6 bases from J, the junction kept 5 bases outside the gene matches. This CDR3 is built from 15 residues. The CDR3 sequence: CASSQFYRGDEKLFF. For the CDR3, the DNA is TGCGCCAGCAGCCAATTTTACAGGGGGGATGAAAAACTGTTTTTT.